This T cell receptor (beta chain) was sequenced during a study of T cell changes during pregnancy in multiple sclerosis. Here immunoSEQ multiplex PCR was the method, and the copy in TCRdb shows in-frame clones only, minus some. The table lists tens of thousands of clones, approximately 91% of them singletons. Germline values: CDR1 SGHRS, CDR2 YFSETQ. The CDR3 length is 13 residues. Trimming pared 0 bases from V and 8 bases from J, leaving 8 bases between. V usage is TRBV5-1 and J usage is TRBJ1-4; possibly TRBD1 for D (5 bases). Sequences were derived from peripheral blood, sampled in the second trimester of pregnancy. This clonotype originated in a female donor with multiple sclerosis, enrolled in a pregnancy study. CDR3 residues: CASSLAGGEKLFF. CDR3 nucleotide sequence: TGCGCCAGCAGCTTGGCTGGGGGGGAAAAACTGTTTTTT.